The present T cell receptor beta chain was sequenced within a study of T cells after yellow fever vaccination. Study conclusions and caveats: FACS-sorted repertoires could contain abundant clonotypes contaminating from the bulk population. Weaker, the secondary response had a peak occurring faster, on day 5 versus 15.

TCRdb re-called the 5' RACE reads with MiXCR, one entry per CDR3 protein. Among a few hundred thousand distinct CDR3 sequences listed, around 3.6% were seen once. This clonotype was counted ten times or more. Its target is not known. This CDR3 has 14 residues. With 7 bases clipped from V and 5 bases from J, the junction kept 6 bases outside the gene matches. This sequence was found in a man aged 18 to 35 who received the YFV17D yellow fever vaccine. The chain combines TRBV12-3 or TRBV12-4 with TRBJ2-2; 8 positions match TRBD1. The sample consisted of PBMCs, taken on the day of the yellow fever booster vaccination. This chain's CDR3 is CASNSRGRTGELFF. The CDR3 coding sequence is TGTGCCAGCAATTCCAGGGGGCGAACCGGGGAGCTGTTTTTT.